The 27 T cell receptor beta chains below come from one sample, sequenced in a study of early T cells in non-severe SARS-CoV-2 infection. Each CDR3 protein is one row after TCRdb ran MiXCR on the 5' RACE reads. This sample yields over 95,000 distinct CDR3 sequences, of which roughly 15% are seen a single time; 1.3% belongs to the top ten. Specimen: whole blood. These receptors were obtained from an adult who was a healthcare worker with PCR-confirmed SARS-CoV-2 infection or an uninfected control (not recorded which).

This clonotype was seen a handful of times. The chain carries TRBV29-1 and TRBJ2-1; 8 nucleotides line up with TRBD2. The germline gives CDR1 SQVTM, CDR2 ANQGSEA. CDR3 length: 13 amino acids. J was trimmed by 8 bases and V by 5 bases; bases with no gene match: 8. CDR3 region: CSVFGRAAYEQFF. The CDR3 DNA follows: TGCAGCGTTTTCGGGAGGGCCGCCTATGAGCAGTTCTTC.

J is TRBJ2-3 and V is TRBV7-8, with 7 bases matching TRBD1. The germline CDR1 and CDR2 sequences are SGHVS and FQNEAQ. The CDR3 is 14 residues long. Losses at the gene ends were 6 bases for V and 0 bases for J; bases not matched to a gene: 3. In nucleotides, the CDR3 is TGTGCCAGCAGTAAGACAGGGAGCACAGATACGCAGTATTTT. Protein product: CASSKTGSTDTQYF.

The table lists this clonotype with a few counts. The chain has TRBV28 and TRBJ2-1; TRBD1 is a possible D gene (5 bases). The V end was cut by 3 bases, the J end by 0 bases, with 12 bases between. Germline loops: CDR1 MDHEN, CDR2 SYDVKM. The CDR3 consists of 16 residues. The DNA for the CDR3 is TGTGCCAGCAGTTTGGGTGACAGCTACTCCTACAATGAGCAGTTCTTC. Its protein product is CASSLGDSYSYNEQFF.

There are many counts of this clonotype. This rearrangement joins TRBV19 to TRBJ1-2, with 7 bases fitting TRBD1. The CDR3 runs to 14 residues. CDR1 is LNHDA, CDR2 SQIVND, per germline (reference sequence). Unmatched junction bases numbered 7, after V lost 6 bases and J lost 3 bases. The CDR3 sequence is CASRVGTADYGYTF. The CDR3, as DNA: TGTGCCAGTAGGGTTGGGACAGCAGACTATGGCTACACCTTC.

This clonotype occurred many times. V usage is TRBV12-3 or TRBV12-4 and J usage is TRBJ1-2; D gene ambiguous. V shed 8 bases and J shed 0 bases, with 7 bases lying between them. The CDR3 length is 12 residues. CDR3 protein: CASRPSNYGYTF. The CDR3 DNA is TGTGCCAGCCGTCCGTCTAACTATGGCTACACCTTC.

At least ten counts were recorded for this clonotype. V and J are TRBV6-2 or TRBV6-3 and TRBJ1-3; D gene uncertain. V shed 6 bases and J shed 0 bases, with 15 bases lying between them. The CDR3 loop spans 16 amino acids. The germline CDR1 and CDR2 sequences are MNHEY and SVGEGT. CDR3: CASRPPGSLSGNTIYF. DNA of the CDR3: TGTGCCAGCAGGCCTCCGGGGAGCCTCTCTGGAAACACCATATATTTT.

V and J are TRBV5-5 and TRBJ2-1; the match to TRBD2 covers 9 bases. CDR1 is SGHKS and CDR2 is YYEKEE in the germline V gene (reference sequence). The CDR3 loop spans 15 amino acids. J gave up 9 bases and V 0 bases, and 7 bases lay outside the gene matches. CDR3 amino acids: CASSLGGRAFVEQFF. The CDR3 DNA reads TGTGCCAGCAGCTTGGGCGGGAGGGCTTTTGTTGAGCAGTTCTTC. Using reference TRBV5-5 and TRBJ2-1 for the parts outside the CDR3, the full variable domain is DAGVTQSPTHLIKTRGQQVTLRCSPISGHKSVSWYQQVLGQGPQFIFQYYEKEERGRGNFPDRFSARQFPNYSSELNVNALLLGDSALYLCASSLGGRAFVEQFFGPGTRLTVL.

This clonotype was recorded many times. The chain couples TRBV13 to TRBJ1-1; 7 bases match TRBD1. V was pared by 4 bases and J by 6 bases, with 8 bases of the junction left unmatched. The CDR3 runs 14 residues. CDR1 and CDR2 from the germline V gene are PRHDT and FYEKMQ (reference sequence). CDR3 bases: TGTGCCAGCAGCTCGGAGACAGGGAGTGCTGAAGCTTTCTTT. Translating it yields CASSSETGSAEAFF.

This clonotype was counted between two and nine times. CDR3 sequence: CASSLGIAGPTSGANVLTF. The CDR3 DNA sequence: TGCGCCAGCAGCTTGGGGATAGCGGGCCCAACCTCTGGGGCCAACGTCCTGACTTTC. V gene TRBV5-1 combines with J gene TRBJ2-6; 7 bases agree with TRBD2. This CDR3 has 19 amino acids. Germline V gene lookup returns CDR1 SGHRS and CDR2 YFSETQ. Trimming took 0 bases from V and 0 from J; bases not matched to a gene: 9.

This rearrangement joins TRBV6-5 to TRBJ2-1, with TRBD1 matching over 7 bases. V gave up 1 base and J gave up 5 bases; unmatched junction bases: 2. CDR3 length: 14 amino acids. The germline V gene has CDR1 MNHEY and CDR2 SVGAGI. DNA for the CDR3: TGTGCCAGCAGTTACTTAGGGACAGACAATGAGCAGTTCTTC. Translation gives CASSYLGTDNEQFF.

This clonotype was counted only a few times. V usage is TRBV7-2 and J usage is TRBJ2-1, with TRBD1 identical over 7 bases. Trimming took 5 bases from V and 7 from J; bases not matched to a gene: 11. CDR3 size: 15 residues. Germline CDR1 is SGHTA and CDR2 is FQGNSA. The CDR3 protein is CASSRYRQGRNEQFF. CDR3 nucleotide sequence: TGTGCCAGCAGCCGTTACAGACAGGGAAGGAATGAGCAGTTCTTC.

This clonotype has a handful of counts. V gene TRBV2 combines with J gene TRBJ1-1; D remains unclear. The CDR3 totals 10 residues. Germline values: CDR1 SNHLY, CDR2 FYNNEI. V was pared by 6 bases and J by 12 bases, with 11 bases between. The CDR3 coding sequence is TGTGCCAGCAGCGAACCCCCCCCTTTCTTT. Translated, it gives CASSEPPPFF.

A word on this clonotype: The junction does not match germline at one end; this may be a read error. The chain couples TRBV6-2 or TRBV6-3 to TRBJ2-3; tentatively, D is TRBD2 (5 bases). CDR3 size: 12 residues. Looked up from germline, CDR1 is MNHEY and CDR2 is SVGEGT. For the CDR3, the DNA is TGTGTCAGCAGTTACCGGGGAGATACGCAGTATTTT. Residues: CVSSYRGDTQYF.

This clonotype was observed a handful of times. The rearrangement joins TRBV7-6 to TRBJ2-7, with TRBD2 identical over 11 bases. Trimming at V came to 5 bases and at J to 3 bases, leaving 6 bases not matched to a gene. The germline CDR1 and CDR2 sequences are SGHVS and FNYEAQ. CDR3 length equals 15 residues. The chain's CDR3 is CASSQGLAAIYEQYF. The CDR3, as DNA: TGTGCCAGCAGCCAGGGACTAGCGGCGATCTACGAGCAGTACTTC.

This rearrangement joins TRBV2 to TRBJ2-3, with D possibly TRBD2 on 7 matching bases. V was cut by 6 bases and J by 0 bases, with 10 bases left in between. Germline loops: CDR1 SNHLY, CDR2 FYNNEI. The CDR3 runs 14 residues. CDR3 coding DNA: TGTGCCAGCAGGGCGGGGGCGAGCACAGATACGCAGTATTTT. Translated: CASRAGASTDTQYF.

This clonotype was found many times. This chain uses TRBV6-5 with TRBJ1-2; D is possibly TRBD1 (5 bases). This CDR3 is 14 amino acids long. Germline V gene lookup returns CDR1 MNHEY and CDR2 SVGAGI. V lost 0 bases, J lost 6 bases, and 11 bases lay in between. The CDR3 DNA sequence: TGTGCCAGCAGTTACTCACAGGAAGGGCATGGCTACACCTTC. It yields the protein CASSYSQEGHGYTF.

The CDR3 sequence: CASSLLAGWGISSYNEQFF. In DNA form, the CDR3 reads TGTGCCAGCAGCTTGCTAGCGGGGTGGGGAATTAGCTCCTACAATGAGCAGTTCTTC. The chain links TRBV7-2 to TRBJ2-1; TRBD2 agrees at 9 bases. The ends lost 3 bases at V and 0 bases at J; junction bases unmatched: 12. The CDR3 is 19 amino acids. Germline lookup yields CDR1 SGHTA and CDR2 FQGNSA.

This clonotype was observed many times. The chain has TRBV7-2 and TRBJ2-3; 9 bases line up with TRBD1. The length of the CDR3 is 17 residues. CDR1 is SGHTA and CDR2 is FQGNSA in the germline V gene. Trimming took 0 bases from V and 1 from J; bases not matched to a gene: 5. This CDR3 reads CASSLAMTGGRTDTQYF. DNA for the CDR3: TGTGCCAGCAGCTTAGCGATGACAGGGGGGCGCACAGATACGCAGTATTTT.

V usage is TRBV3-1 and J usage is TRBJ2-1; a weak D match, TRBD2 (7 bases). The germline V gene has CDR1 LGHDT and CDR2 YNNKEL (reference sequence). The CDR3 consists of 14 residues. Trimming took 1 base from V and 7 from J, leaving 11 bases between them. The CDR3 DNA is TGTGCCAGCAGCCAAGCTAGGGGGGGGAATGAGCAGTTCTTC. Protein: CASSQARGGNEQFF.

This clonotype came up a few times. CDR3 region: CSARDSGGINEQFF. The CDR3 nucleotides read TGCAGTGCTAGAGACAGCGGGGGGATCAATGAGCAGTTCTTC. The chain employs TRBV20-1 and TRBJ2-1; 9 bases are a match to TRBD2. CDR1 and CDR2 (germline): DFQATT, SNEGSKA (reference sequence). J gave up 6 bases and V 0 bases, and 3 bases lay outside the gene matches. The CDR3 is made up of 14 amino acids.

Many counts were recorded for this clonotype. This chain links TRBV6-6 with TRBJ2-7; D is possibly TRBD1 (6 bases). CDR1 MNHNY and CDR2 SVGAGI come from the germline V gene (reference sequence). The CDR3 loop spans 14 amino acids. The germline V and J ends were trimmed by 5 bases and 5 bases, with 16 bases remaining between them. CDR3 amino acids: CASSHTGKGNEQYF. The CDR3 DNA reads TGTGCCAGCAGTCACACAGGGAAGGGGAACGAGCAGTACTTC.

This clonotype has only a few counts. The rearrangement links TRBV20-1 to TRBJ2-1, with 10 bases that match TRBD2. The J segment lost 0 bases and the V segment lost 2 bases, leaving 7 bases of the junction unmatched. CDR3 length: 17 residues. Germline CDR1 reads DFQATT; CDR2 reads SNEGSKA (reference sequence). The CDR3 coding sequence is TGCAGTGCTAGAACCGGACTAGCGGAAAACTCCTACAATGAGCAGTTCTTC. Its translation: CSARTGLAENSYNEQFF.

The CDR3 reads CASSLSGTAKETQYF. The CDR3 DNA reads as TGTGCCAGCAGTTTGTCCGGGACGGCTAAAGAGACCCAGTACTTC. This chain links TRBV28 with TRBJ2-5; D possibly uses TRBD1 or TRBD2 (5 bases each). The CDR3 extends over 15 amino acids. CDR1 is MDHEN and CDR2 is SYDVKM in the germline V gene. V was cut by 3 bases and J by 3 bases, with 14 bases left in between.

The CDR3 here is CASMDIMNTEAFF. CDR3 nucleotides: TGTGCCAGCATGGACATCATGAACACTGAAGCTTTCTTT. The J gene is TRBJ1-1, the V gene TRBV6-2 or TRBV6-3, with D maybe TRBD1 (5 bases). Germline V lookup: CDR1 MNHEY, CDR2 SVGEGT. Deletions cut 7 bases from V and 0 bases from J, with 9 bases between. CDR3 length equals 13 residues.

This chain links TRBV5-6 with TRBJ2-1; D is undetermined. The CDR3 consists of 17 residues. CDR1 and CDR2 from the germline V gene are SGHDT and YYEEEE. Trimming stripped 3 bases from V and 0 bases from J, with 16 bases between. In DNA form, the CDR3 reads TGTGCCAGCAGCTCATTTACCGGCAAACACTCCTACAATGAGCAGTTCTTC. Translation gives CASSSFTGKHSYNEQFF.

This clonotype was seen repeatedly, ten times or more. The chain links TRBV28 to TRBJ2-1, with 14 bases identical to TRBD2. V shed 5 bases, J shed 9 bases, and the junction held 9 bases outside the gene matches. The V gene's germline CDR1 is MDHEN and CDR2 SYDVKM. The CDR3 sequence is 16 residues long. This CDR3 reads CASSGAGTSGRLEQFF. Written as DNA, the CDR3 is TGTGCCAGCAGTGGTGCTGGGACTAGCGGGAGACTTGAGCAGTTCTTC. Full variable domain (remainder filled in from reference TRBV28 and TRBJ2-1): DVKVTQSSRYLVKRTGEKVFLECVQDMDHENMFWYRQDPGLGLRLIYFSYDVKMKEKGDIPEGYSVSREKKERFSLILESASTNQTSMYLCASSGAGTSGRLEQFFGPGTRLTVL.

A few counts support this clonotype. The chain joins TRBV5-1 to TRBJ2-1, with unresolved D. The CDR3 sequence is 15 residues long. The germline V gene encodes CDR1 SGHRS and CDR2 YFSETQ. V gave up 0 bases and J gave up 2 bases, with 9 bases separating them. Here the CDR3 reads CASSLGSPTYNEQFF. The DNA of the CDR3 is TGCGCCAGCAGCTTGGGGTCACCTACCTACAATGAGCAGTTCTTC.